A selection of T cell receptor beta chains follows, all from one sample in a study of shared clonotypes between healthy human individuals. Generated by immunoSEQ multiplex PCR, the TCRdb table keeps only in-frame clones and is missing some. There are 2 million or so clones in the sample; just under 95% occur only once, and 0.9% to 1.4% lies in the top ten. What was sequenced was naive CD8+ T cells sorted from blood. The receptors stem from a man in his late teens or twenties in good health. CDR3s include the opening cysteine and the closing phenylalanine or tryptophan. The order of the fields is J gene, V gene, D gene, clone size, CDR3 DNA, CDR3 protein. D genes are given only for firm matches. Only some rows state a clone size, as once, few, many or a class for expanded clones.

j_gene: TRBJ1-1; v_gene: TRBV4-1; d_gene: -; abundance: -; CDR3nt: TGCGCCAGCAGCCAAGACGGACGACTAGGGGCTGAAGCTTTCTTT; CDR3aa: CASSQDGRLGAEAFF
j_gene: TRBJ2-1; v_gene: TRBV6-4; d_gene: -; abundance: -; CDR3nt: TGTGCCAGCAGAGACCAGGCCGATGAGCAGTTCTTC; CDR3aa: CASRDQADEQFF
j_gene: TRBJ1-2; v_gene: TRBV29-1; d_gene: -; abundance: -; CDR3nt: TGCAGCGCGAGCGGGGGTAAAGAAGGCTACACCTTC; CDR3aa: CSASGGKEGYTF
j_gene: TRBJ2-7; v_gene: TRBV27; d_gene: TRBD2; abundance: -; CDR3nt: TGTGCCAGCAGTTTCGAGACTAGCGGGAGGGACGAGCAGTACTTC; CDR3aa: CASSFETSGRDEQYF
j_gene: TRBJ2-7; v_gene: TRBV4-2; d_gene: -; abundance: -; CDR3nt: TGTGCCAGCAGCCAAGACACGGGGAGAGCGGGCGGCGAGCAGTACTTC; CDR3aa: CASSQDTGRAGGEQYF
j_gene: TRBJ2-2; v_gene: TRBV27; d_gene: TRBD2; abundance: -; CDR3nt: TGTGCCAGCAGTTTATACAGCGGGGGCCACACCGGGGAGCTGTTTTTT; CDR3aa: CASSLYSGGHTGELFF
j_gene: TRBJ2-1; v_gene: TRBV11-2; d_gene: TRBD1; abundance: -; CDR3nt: TGTGCCAGCAGCTTACACCCGACAGGGGAGCAGTTCTTC; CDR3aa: CASSLHPTGEQFF
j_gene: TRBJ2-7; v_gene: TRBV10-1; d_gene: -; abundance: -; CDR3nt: TGCGCCAGCAGTGAGTCGCTCGCAGTGGGGGAGCAGTACTTC; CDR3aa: CASSESLAVGEQYF
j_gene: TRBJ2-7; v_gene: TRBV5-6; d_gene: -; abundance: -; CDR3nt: TGTGCCAGCAGCTTGGGAATCCAGGAGGAAGAGCAGTACTTC; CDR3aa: CASSLGIQEEEQYF
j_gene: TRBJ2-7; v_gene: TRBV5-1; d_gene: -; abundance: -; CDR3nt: TGCGCCAGCAGCCTCGGGGCCCAGGTCACCTACGAGCAGTACTTC; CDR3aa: CASSLGAQVTYEQYF
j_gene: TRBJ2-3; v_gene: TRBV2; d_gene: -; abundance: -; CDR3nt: TGTGCCAGCAGTGAGTTGAGCGGATCCCTGTTCACAGATACGCAGTATTTT; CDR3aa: CASSELSGSLFTDTQYF
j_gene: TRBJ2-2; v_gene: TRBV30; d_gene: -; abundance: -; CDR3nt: TGTGCCTGGACGTTCTCAGGAGCGAACACCGGGGAGCTGTTTTTT; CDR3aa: CAWTFSGANTGELFF
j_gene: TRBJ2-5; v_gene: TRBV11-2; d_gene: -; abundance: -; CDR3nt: TGTGCCAGCAGCTTAGCAAGCCCAGAGACCCAGTACTTC; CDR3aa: CASSLASPETQYF
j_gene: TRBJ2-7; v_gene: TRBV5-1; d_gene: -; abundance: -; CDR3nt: TGCGCCAGCAGCCCCTCGTGGGCCAACCCCTACGAGCAGTACTTC; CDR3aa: CASSPSWANPYEQYF
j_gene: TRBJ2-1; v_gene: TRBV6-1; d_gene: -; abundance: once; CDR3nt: TGTGCCAGCAGTCAAAGGGGGGGGGCCTACAATGAGCAGTTCTTC; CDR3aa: CASSQRGGAYNEQFF
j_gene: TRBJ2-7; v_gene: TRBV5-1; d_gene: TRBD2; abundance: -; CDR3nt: TGCGCCAGCAGCTGGGATAGCGGGGCCTACGAGCAGTACTTC; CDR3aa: CASSWDSGAYEQYF